One sample yielded the 5 T cell receptor beta chains listed below, sequenced in a study of control samples from healthy donors and cancer patients. The repertoire was sequenced with immunoSEQ multiplex PCR; TCRdb's copy has only in-frame clones and lacks some. Of 46,000 or so clones listed, more than 80% are singletons. The specimen sequenced was PBMCs. The receptors shown here come from a young man with colorectal cancer.

J is TRBJ1-1 and V is TRBV5-4; no reliable D call. The CDR3 runs to 16 residues. V dropped 2 bases and J dropped 3 bases, with 17 bases sitting between them. Germline values: CDR1 SGHNT, CDR2 YYREEE (reference sequence). The CDR3 here is CASSLSTAPRYTEAFF. CDR3 sequence (DNA): TGTGCCAGCAGCTTATCGACTGCACCTAGGTACACTGAAGCTTTCTTT.

This chain connects TRBV7-9 to TRBJ2-5, with 7 bases that match TRBD1. The germline gives CDR1 SEHNR, CDR2 FQNEAQ (reference sequence). The CDR3 loop spans 15 amino acids. Unmatched junction bases numbered 9, after V lost 5 bases and J lost 3 bases. CDR3 nucleotides: TGTGCCAGCAGCCCGGGACAGACTCCAAAAGAGACCCAGTACTTC. It is translated as CASSPGQTPKETQYF. Full variable domain (rest looked up from reference TRBV7-9 and TRBJ2-5): DTGVSQNPRHKITKRGQNVTFRCDPISEHNRLYWYRQTLGQGPEFLTYFQNEAQLEKSRLLSDRFSAERPKGSFSTLEIQRTEQGDSAMYLCASSPGQTPKETQYFGPGTRLLVL.

J is TRBJ2-3 and V is TRBV6-5; 8 bases line up with TRBD2. In germline, CDR1 is MNHEY, CDR2 SVGAGI. CDR3 size: 15 residues. Germline trimming cut 2 bases from V and 3 bases from J; bases unmatched to any gene: 4. The CDR3 loop reads CASSYAGGFTDTQYF. Written as DNA, the CDR3 is TGTGCCAGCAGTTACGCGGGGGGCTTTACAGATACGCAGTATTTT.

This chain links TRBV19 with TRBJ1-2, with no clear D. Deletions cut 1 base from V and 0 bases from J, with 6 bases between. CDR1 and CDR2 from the germline V gene are LNHDA and SQIVND (reference sequence). CDR3 length: 14 residues. CDR3 DNA sequence: TGTGCCAGTAGTATAGCCTCAGCTAACTATGGCTACACCTTC. It codes for CASSIASANYGYTF.

The V and J genes are TRBV5-6 and TRBJ1-1; D ambiguous. The germline V gene has CDR1 SGHDT and CDR2 YYEEEE. The germline V and J ends were trimmed by 6 bases and 1 base, with 10 bases remaining between them. CDR3 size: 13 residues. The chain's CDR3 is CASISQWNTEAFF. In nucleotides, the CDR3 is TGTGCCAGCATCTCTCAATGGAACACTGAAGCTTTCTTT.